This T cell receptor beta chain derives from a study of OX40 agonist ivuxolimab in advanced cancers. The CDR3 consists of 14 residues. CDR1 SGHTA and CDR2 FQGNSA come from the germline V gene. V was clipped by 4 bases and J by 6 bases, with 13 bases between them. The table came from immunoSEQ multiplex PCR; TCRdb's copy has only in-frame clones and leaves some out. The sample consists of tens of thousands of clones, 83% of them appearing once. Study conclusions and caveats: Among the lowest peripheral clonal expansion occurred in 0.1-3.0 mg/kg partial responders.

As for this clone: The antigen is undetermined.

The chain is built from TRBV7-2 and TRBJ1-5, with TRBD1 as a possible D gene (6 bases). The clonotype originates from an adult with an advanced solid tumor such as melanoma, head and neck, liver or kidney cancer. The sequencing here drew on CD4+ or CD8+ T cells sorted from blood, taken in a trial of the OX40 agonist ivuxolimab. CDR3 amino acids: CASSSGQLFQPQHF. In nucleotides, the CDR3 is TGTGCCAGCAGCTCCGGACAGTTGTTTCAGCCCCAGCATTTT.